These T cell receptor beta chains were read from a single sample in a study of blood T cell repertoires in COVID-19. Libraries were prepared by immunoSEQ multiplex PCR; TCRdb keeps only in-frame clonotypes and omits some of them. The sample records about 62,000 clones, 75% to 90% being singletons. Sequencing was done on a sample of peripheral blood. Receptors originate from a woman over 75 with acute or convalescent COVID-19. Each CDR3 is given with its conserved first and last residue. D genes are given only for firm matches. Rows may omit the clone size; those that give it use once, few, many or a size class.

.,TRBD1,TRBJ1-4,TRBV18,TGTGCCAGCTCACCACCGGGACAGGGTTCTGAAAAACTGTTTTTT,CASSPPGQGSEKLFF
.,.,TRBJ1-6,TRBV27,TGTGCCAGCAGAGGCCAGGGCTCGTCCTATAATTCACCCCTCCACTTT,CASRGQGSSYNSPLHF
.,TRBD1,TRBJ2-6,TRBV28,TGTGCCAGCAGTCCCCGACAGGGTCGCTCTGGGGCCAACGTCCTGACTTTC,CASSPRQGRSGANVLTF
.,TRBD1,TRBJ2-2,TRBV7-2,TGTGCCAGCAGCCCGCGACAGGGGGACACCGGGGAGCTGTTTTTT,CASSPRQGDTGELFF
.,TRBD1,TRBJ2-2,TRBV28,TGTGCCAGCAGTTTTTGGGGGCGGGGACAGGGCGGACAGGGAGACACCGGGGAGCTGTTTTTT,CASSFWGRGQGGQGDTGELFF
.,TRBD1,TRBJ1-3,TRBV5-1,TGCGCCAGCAGCCGGACAGGGGCGAGTGGAAACACCATATATTTT,CASSRTGASGNTIYF
.,TRBD1,TRBJ1-2,TRBV28,TGTGCCAGCAGTTTGGGACAGGGGGCTAATAAGAATGGCTACACCTTC,CASSLGQGANKNGYTF
.,.,TRBJ1-6,TRBV6-5,TGTGCCAGCAGTTACAAGGGGATAAAGGATTCACCCCTCCACTTT,CASSYKGIKDSPLHF
few,TRBD2,TRBJ2-2,TRBV19,TGTGCTTCCGCGGGTAGCGGGGGGTCCCGGGAGCTGTTTTTT,CASAGSGGSRELFF
once,.,TRBJ2-7,TRBV19,TGTGCCAGTAGTGAACAGGGTATCGGCTACGAGCAGTACTTC,CASSEQGIGYEQYF
once,TRBD2,TRBJ2-2,TRBV5-1,TGCGCCAGCAGCTTAAATAGCGGGGCGAACACCGGGGAGCTGTTTTTT,CASSLNSGANTGELFF
.,TRBD2,TRBJ2-1,TRBV9,TGTGCCAGCAGCGTTGTAACTAGCGGCCAGCAGTTCTTC,CASSVVTSGQQFF
once,.,TRBJ2-7,TRBV3-1/TRBV3-2,TGTGCCAGCAGCCAAGGGGCCGAGCAGTACTTC,CASSQGAEQYF
.,.,TRBJ1-1,TRBV15,TGTGCCACCAGCAGAGACCCACTTCGGGGAGACGCTTTCTTT,CATSRDPLRGDAFF
.,.,TRBJ1-1,TRBV30,TGTGCCTGGAGTGTACAAGAGAACACTGAAGCTTTCTTT,CAWSVQENTEAFF
.,.,TRBJ2-7,TRBV19,TGTGCCAGCCACGGACAGAACTACTACGAGCAGTACTTC,CASHGQNYYEQYF
.,.,TRBJ1-1,TRBV27,TGTGCCAGCAGTTTAAAGGTCCGGGGCACTGAAGCTTTCTTT,CASSLKVRGTEAFF
.,TRBD2,TRBJ2-7,TRBV16,TGTGCCAGCAGCCCCCGCCGACTAGCGGGAGTTTTCGAGCAGTACTTC,CASSPRRLAGVFEQYF
.,TRBD2,TRBJ2-1,TRBV18,TGTGCCAGCTCCGAGACTAGCGGGGGGGGATATGAGCAGTTCTTC,CASSETSGGGYEQFF
.,.,TRBJ1-1,TRBV12-3/TRBV12-4,TGTGCCAGCAGTTTAGTAGTCGGCACTGAAGCTTTCTTT,CASSLVVGTEAFF
.,TRBD2,TRBJ2-1,TRBV5-1,TGCGCCAGCAGCTTGGGGGGCGGGAGTCCCTACAATGAGCAGTTCTTC,CASSLGGGSPYNEQFF
few,.,TRBJ2-2,TRBV3-1/TRBV3-2,TGTGCCAGCAGCGGTCGGGGGAACACCGGGGAGCTGTTTTTT,CASSGRGNTGELFF
.,.,TRBJ2-2,TRBV5-1,TGCGCCAGCAGCTTGGTTGGGACACATAACACCGGGGAGCTGTTTTTT,CASSLVGTHNTGELFF
.,.,TRBJ1-5,TRBV4-1,TGCGCCAGCAGCCGCGAGCCCCGCGGGGGCAATCAGCCCCAGCATTTT,CASSREPRGGNQPQHF
.,TRBD1,TRBJ2-1,TRBV30,TGTGCCTGGAGGAGGACAGGGGGCCCCTACAATGAGCAGTTCTTC,CAWRRTGGPYNEQFF
.,.,TRBJ2-5,TRBV19,TGTGCCAGTCGCAACCACGACAGTCCTCAAGAGACCCAGTACTTC,CASRNHDSPQETQYF
.,.,TRBJ2-3,TRBV6-5,TGTGCCAGCAGTTACTTTGGGGGCCTCGGCACAGATACGCAGTATTTT,CASSYFGGLGTDTQYF
once,.,TRBJ2-5,TRBV29-1,TGCAGCGTTGTAATATCTCGGGGGGAGACCCAGTACTTC,CSVVISRGETQYF
.,TRBD1,TRBJ2-5,TRBV5-1,TGCGCCAGCAGCTTAGATGGGCGTCGACAGGGCGGCCAGACCCAGTACTTC,CASSLDGRRQGGQTQYF
.,.,TRBJ2-1,TRBV12-3/TRBV12-4,TGTGCCAGCAGTTTAGTCTTAGGGGGCGGGAAGTTCTTC,CASSLVLGGGKFF
once,.,TRBJ1-3,TRBV27,TGTGCCAGCAGACCTTGGGGGGGCGTTGGAAACACCATATATTTT,CASRPWGGVGNTIYF
once,TRBD2,TRBJ2-1,TRBV5-1,TGCGCCAGCAGCTCGGGACTAGCGGAGTCCAATGAGCAGTTCTTC,CASSSGLAESNEQFF
.,TRBD1,TRBJ1-2,TRBV27,TGTGCCAGCAGTTTGTCAGACAGGGGGCGAGGCTATGGCTACACCTTC,CASSLSDRGRGYGYTF
.,TRBD2,TRBJ2-1,TRBV7-9,TGTGCCAGCAGCCTTGGGACTAGCGGGAGTTCTGCGTATGAGCAGTTCTTC,CASSLGTSGSSAYEQFF
.,.,TRBJ1-1,TRBV2,TGTGCCAGCAGCGCGCTACAGGGGAACACTGAAGCTTTCTTT,CASSALQGNTEAFF
.,TRBD1,TRBJ1-6,TRBV9,TGTGCCAGCAGCGAAGGACAGGGATATTACTCACCCCTCCACTTT,CASSEGQGYYSPLHF
.,.,TRBJ1-6,TRBV5-1,TGCGCCAGCAGCCTGGAACAGGGAGATTCACCCCTCCACTTT,CASSLEQGDSPLHF
once,.,TRBJ1-5,TRBV18,TGTGCCAGCTCACCACGGCAGGGTTGGAATCAGCCCCAGCATTTT,CASSPRQGWNQPQHF
.,.,TRBJ1-5,TRBV27,TGTGCCAGCAGTATCCGAGTTAATCAGCCCCAGCATTTT,CASSIRVNQPQHF
.,.,TRBJ2-1,TRBV6-5,TGTGCCAGCAGGCCACAGGGCCACAATGAGCAGTTCTTC,CASRPQGHNEQFF
.,.,TRBJ2-3,TRBV11-2,TGTGCCAGCAGCTTAGCAGGGGCTGATACGCAGTATTTT,CASSLAGADTQYF
.,.,TRBJ2-7,TRBV27,TGTGCCAGCAACAGCAACTACGAGCAGTACTTC,CASNSNYEQYF
.,.,TRBJ1-4,TRBV6-1,TGTGCCAGCAGTGAAATGGGGGGACCTAATGAAAAACTGTTTTTT,CASSEMGGPNEKLFF
.,TRBD2,TRBJ2-7,TRBV19,TGTGCCAGTAGTTTAAACCGGGAGGGATCCTACGAGCAGTACTTC,CASSLNREGSYEQYF
.,.,TRBJ1-6,TRBV15,TGTGCCACCAGCCCCGGGAGGCGTAGTTCACCCCTCCACTTT,CATSPGRRSSPLHF
.,TRBD2,TRBJ2-2,TRBV29-1,TGCAGCGTCGGGACTAGCGGGGCCGGGGAGCTGTTTTTT,CSVGTSGAGELFF
.,.,TRBJ2-7,TRBV5-1,TGCGCCAGCAGCCCGACTTATTACTACGAGCAGTACTTC,CASSPTYYYEQYF
.,TRBD2,TRBJ2-1,TRBV6-2/TRBV6-3,TGTGCCAGCAGTTGGGGGGGACCTAACAATGAGCAGTTCTTC,CASSWGGPNNEQFF
.,.,TRBJ2-3,TRBV3-1/TRBV3-2,TGTGCCAGCAGCCGTGGGGCGGCAGATACGCAGTATTTT,CASSRGAADTQYF
.,.,TRBJ2-7,TRBV4-1,TGCGCCAGCAGCCAAGAATGGGGAGGAGAGCAGTACTTC,CASSQEWGGEQYF
.,.,TRBJ1-1,TRBV9,TGTGCCAGCAGCCTCAGGGACATTGGGAACACTGAAGCTTTCTTT,CASSLRDIGNTEAFF